The 15 T cell receptor beta chains listed next were all sequenced from one sample in a study of regulatory T cells in long-lasting Graves disease. The time point: persistent/refractory GD, antithyroid drugs over 5 years with positive TRAb. After RNA was extracted from PBMCs, the TCR library was made from it. Both iRepertoire HTBI primers and Arm-PCR of CDR3 regions were used to build the TCR beta libraries. TCRdb independently ran MiXCR on the multiplex PCR reads; one entry per CDR3 protein. The table shows about 470,000 distinct CDR3 sequences, with around 20% occurring only once. The specimen was peripheral blood mononuclear cells (PBMCs), collected when the disease was refractory, from a patient treated with antithyroid drugs. The receptors derive from a female donor with Graves disease.

This clonotype was seen a handful of times. The chain is built from TRBV19 and TRBJ2-7, with a weak D call TRBD2 (6 bases). The CDR3 contains 14 residues. V gave up 5 bases and J gave up 2 bases, with 13 bases separating them. CDR1 and CDR2 from the germline V gene are LNHDA and SQIVND (reference sequence). DNA for the CDR3: TGTGCCAGTAGTCCCCGGAGGGTCCCCTACGAGCAGTACTTC. This sequence encodes CASSPRRVPYEQYF.

This clonotype was recorded at least ten times. This chain joins TRBV30 and TRBJ2-1, with 8 bases lining up with TRBD2. Per germline, CDR1 GTSNPN and CDR2 SVGIG (reference sequence). V shed 4 bases, J shed 2 bases, and the junction held 4 bases outside the gene matches. The CDR3 loop spans 14 amino acids. Here the CDR3 DNA reads TGTGCCTGGACGGTAGCGGGACCCTACAATGAGCAGTTCTTC. It codes for CAWTVAGPYNEQFF. Complete variable domain (other parts from reference TRBV30 and TRBJ2-1): SQTIHQWPATLVQPVGSPLSLECTVEGTSNPNLYWYRQAAGRGLQLLFYSVGIGQISSEVPQNLSASRPQDRQFILSSKKLLLSDSGFYLCAWTVAGPYNEQFFGPGTRLTVL.

V and J are TRBV27 and TRBJ2-5, with a weak D call TRBD1 (5 bases). V was shortened by 6 bases and J by 8 bases, with 13 bases between the two germline ends. There are 12 residues in the CDR3. Germline CDR1 MNHEY, CDR2 SMNVEV (reference sequence). CDR3 region: CASRPRQGTQYF. CDR3 nucleotide sequence: TGTGCCAGCAGACCCCGGCAGGGAACCCAGTACTTC.

The chain uses TRBV6-2 or TRBV6-3 and TRBJ2-7; D is perhaps TRBD1 (5 bases). Germline V gene lookup returns CDR1 MNHEY and CDR2 SVGEGT. V lost 6 bases to trimming and J lost 2 bases, with 11 bases between them. The CDR3 loop spans 13 amino acids. This CDR3 reads CASRLDSTYEQYF. As DNA, the CDR3 is TGTGCCAGCAGACTTGACAGTACCTACGAGCAGTACTTC.

This clonotype was counted many times. The CDR3 reads CASSGEDVEQETQYF. The CDR3 coding sequence is TGTGCCAGCAGCGGGGAGGACGTTGAACAAGAGACCCAGTACTTC. This chain uses TRBV3-1 with TRBJ2-5, with D maybe TRBD2 (6 bases). The CDR3 extends over 15 amino acids. Germline CDR1 and CDR2: LGHDT and YNNKEL (reference sequence). Trimming removed 5 bases from V and 2 bases from J, with 15 bases in between.

This clonotype appeared a few times. The CDR3 loop is CASSPPNTNEQYF. The CDR3 DNA is TGTGCCAGCAGCCCCCCTAACACTAACGAGCAGTACTTC. This rearrangement joins TRBV7-3 to TRBJ2-7; D is unclear. CDR3 length: 13 residues. Germline-derived CDR1 and CDR2 are SGHTA and FQGTGA. Between the trimmed V and J ends, which lost 5 bases and 5 bases, there was a span of 13 bases.

The chain is built from TRBV7-2 and TRBJ2-3; no clear D gene. The CDR3 loop spans 12 amino acids. Germline CDR1 is SGHTA and CDR2 is FQGNSA. V was pared by 2 bases and J by 4 bases, with 4 bases between. CDR3 sequence reads: CASSLFSDTQYF. The CDR3 nucleotides read TGTGCCAGCAGCTTATTTTCAGATACGCAGTATTTT.

This clonotype showed up many times. The J gene is TRBJ2-7, the V gene TRBV10-3; 10 positions agree with TRBD2. CDR1 is ENHRY, CDR2 SYGVKD, per germline. V lost 11 bases and J lost 4; bases outside the gene matches: 11. CDR3 length equals 14 residues. In nucleotides, the CDR3 is TGTGCCCCCAGTCCGAGCGGGAGGGCGTACGAGCAGTACTTC. This encodes CAPSPSGRAYEQYF.

The chain is built from TRBV5-1 and TRBJ2-2; 13 positions match TRBD2. Germline V lookup: CDR1 SGHRS, CDR2 YFSETQ. The trim removed 4 bases at V and 4 bases at J, leaving 7 bases unmatched. The length of the CDR3 is 17 residues. The CDR3 DNA reads as TGCGCCAGCAGCCCCTGGACTAGCGGGAGTGTCACCGGGGAGCTGTTTTTT. It is translated as CASSPWTSGSVTGELFF.

The chain couples TRBV15 to TRBJ2-7; 9 nucleotides align to TRBD1. In germline, CDR1 is LNHNV, CDR2 YYDKDF (reference sequence). This CDR3 contains 16 residues. Trimming took 5 bases from V and 3 from J; bases not matched to a gene: 11. As DNA, the CDR3 is TGTGCCACCAGCGAACTTACAGGGGGCACTAGCTACGAGCAGTACTTC. Translated, it gives CATSELTGGTSYEQYF.

At least ten counts were recorded for this clonotype. The chain has TRBV10-3 and TRBJ2-7; D may match TRBD1 or TRBD2 (5 bases each). The CDR3 contains 16 residues. Germline-derived CDR1 and CDR2 are ENHRY and SYGVKD. The V and J ends lost 0 bases and 0 bases respectively, with 12 bases between them. This chain's CDR3 is CAISESGTQGSYEQYF. The CDR3, as DNA: TGTGCCATCAGTGAGTCGGGGACGCAGGGCTCCTACGAGCAGTACTTC.

In its sample, this clonotype was seen once. This rearrangement joins TRBV3-1 to TRBJ2-6, with 9 nucleotides matching TRBD1. Trimming took 6 bases from V and 4 from J; bases not matched to a gene: 4. The CDR3 has 15 residues. Looked up from germline, CDR1 is LGHDT and CDR2 is YNNKEL (reference sequence). CDR3 bases: TGTGCCAGCAGACTACAGGGGGCCGGGGCCAACGTCCTGACTTTC. Its translation: CASRLQGAGANVLTF.

The chain employs TRBV29-1 and TRBJ2-7, with TRBD1 matching over 10 bases. This CDR3 has 14 residues. J lost 1 base, V lost 5 bases, and 5 bases had no gene match. CDR1 is SQVTM, CDR2 ANQGSEA, per germline. CDR3 amino acids: CSVPTGGASYEQYF. The CDR3 coding sequence is TGCAGCGTTCCGACAGGGGGCGCTTCCTACGAGCAGTACTTC.

This clonotype occurred many times. The CDR3: CASSSDLGGGRALAKNIQYF. The CDR3 coding sequence is TGTGCCAGCAGTTCCGACCTCGGGGGCGGGAGGGCCCTCGCCAAAAACATTCAGTACTTC. The V gene is TRBV12-3 or TRBV12-4, the J gene TRBJ2-4, with 9 positions matching TRBD2. V dropped 4 bases and J dropped 1; count of bases not matched to a gene: 17. The CDR3 is made up of 20 amino acids.

V usage is TRBV6-1 and J usage is TRBJ1-1, with D possibly TRBD1 on 6 matching bases. The CDR3 has 16 amino acids. Germline-derived CDR1 and CDR2 are MNHNS and SASEGT. Trimming took 5 bases from V and 5 from J, leaving 21 bases between them. The CDR3 sequence: CASSLKPPGALTEAFF. DNA for the CDR3: TGTGCCAGCAGTCTAAAACCCCCAGGGGCCCTTACTGAAGCTTTCTTT.